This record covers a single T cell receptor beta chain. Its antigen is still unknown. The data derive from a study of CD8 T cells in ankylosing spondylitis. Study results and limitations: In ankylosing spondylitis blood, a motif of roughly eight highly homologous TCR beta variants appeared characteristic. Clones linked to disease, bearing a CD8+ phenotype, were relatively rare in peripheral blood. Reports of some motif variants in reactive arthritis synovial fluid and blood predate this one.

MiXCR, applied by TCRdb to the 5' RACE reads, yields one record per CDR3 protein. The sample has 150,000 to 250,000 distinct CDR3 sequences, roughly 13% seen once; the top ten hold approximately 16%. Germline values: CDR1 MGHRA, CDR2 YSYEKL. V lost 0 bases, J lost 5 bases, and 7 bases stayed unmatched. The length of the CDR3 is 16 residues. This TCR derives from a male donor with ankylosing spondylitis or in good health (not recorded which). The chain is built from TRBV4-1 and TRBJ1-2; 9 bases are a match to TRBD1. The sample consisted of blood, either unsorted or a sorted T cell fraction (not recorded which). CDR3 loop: CASSQEAGQGVYGYTF. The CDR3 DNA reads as TGCGCCAGCAGCCAAGAGGCGGGACAGGGTGTTTATGGCTACACCTTC.